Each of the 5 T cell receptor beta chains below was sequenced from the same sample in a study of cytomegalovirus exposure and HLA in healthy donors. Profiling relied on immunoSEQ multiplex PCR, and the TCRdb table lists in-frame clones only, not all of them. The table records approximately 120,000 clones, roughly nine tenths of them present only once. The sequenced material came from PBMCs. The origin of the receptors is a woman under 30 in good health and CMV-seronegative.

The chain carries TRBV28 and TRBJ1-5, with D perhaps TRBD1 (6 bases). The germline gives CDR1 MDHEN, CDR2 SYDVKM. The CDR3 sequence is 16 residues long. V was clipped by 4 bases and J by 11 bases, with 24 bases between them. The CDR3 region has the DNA TGTGCCAGCAGTTCGATGACAGGACCGCACCTATCGGCCCAGCATTTT. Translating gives CASSSMTGPHLSAQHF.

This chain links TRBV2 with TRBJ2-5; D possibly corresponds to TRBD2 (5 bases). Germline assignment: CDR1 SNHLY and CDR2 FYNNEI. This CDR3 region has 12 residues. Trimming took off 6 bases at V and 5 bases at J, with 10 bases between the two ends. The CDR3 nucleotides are TGTGCCAGCAGCCTCTGGGAGGAGACCCAGTACTTC. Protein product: CASSLWEETQYF.

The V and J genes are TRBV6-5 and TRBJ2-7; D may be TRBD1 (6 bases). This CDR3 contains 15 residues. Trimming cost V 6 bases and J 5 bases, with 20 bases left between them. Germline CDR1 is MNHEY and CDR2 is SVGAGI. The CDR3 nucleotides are TGTGCCAGCAGGCCTCTCGACAGGACTGCCCACGAGCAGTACTTC. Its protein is CASRPLDRTAHEQYF.

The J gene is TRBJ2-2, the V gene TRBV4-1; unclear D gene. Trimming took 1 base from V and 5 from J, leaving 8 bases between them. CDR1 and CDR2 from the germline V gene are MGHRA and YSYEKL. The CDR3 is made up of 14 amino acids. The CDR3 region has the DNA TGCGCCAGCAGCCAAGCAGGCCCTACCGGGGAGCTGTTTTTT. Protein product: CASSQAGPTGELFF.

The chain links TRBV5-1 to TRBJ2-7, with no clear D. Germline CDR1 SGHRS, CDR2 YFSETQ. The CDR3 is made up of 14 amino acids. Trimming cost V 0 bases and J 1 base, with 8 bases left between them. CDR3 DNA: TGCGCCAGCAGCTTGGACTCCAGGTCCTACGAGCAGTACTTC. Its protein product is CASSLDSRSYEQYF. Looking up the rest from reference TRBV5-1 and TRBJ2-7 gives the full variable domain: KAGVTQTPRYLIKTRGQQVTLSCSPISGHRSVSWYQQTPGQGLQFLFEYFSETQRNKGNFPGRFSGRQFSNSRSEMNVSTLELGDSALYLCASSLDSRSYEQYFGPGTRLTVT.